This TCR beta chain is drawn from a study of shared clonotypes between healthy human individuals. Points from the study as a whole: Read depth was anticipated to influence clonotype sharing among donors.

On this clone: The antigen is unknown.

For every subset, genomic DNA was evenly distributed across several immunoSEQ plates. The table came from immunoSEQ multiplex PCR; TCRdb's copy has only in-frame clones and leaves some out. Of approximately 710,000 clones in the sample, less than 95% were seen once. Germline V gives CDR1 SEHNR, CDR2 FQNEAQ (reference sequence). Losses at the gene ends were 1 base for V and 13 bases for J; bases not matched to a gene: 3. The CDR3 is made up of 12 amino acids. This chain joins TRBV7-9 and TRBJ2-1; 8 bases line up with TRBD1. Sequencing was done on a sample of memory CD8+ T cells from PBMCs. Described subset: CD45RO+ cells pooled with CCR7-negative TemRA cells. The sequence derives from a young man in good health. Some clones in this sample may be carry-over from other donors' samples. The CDR3: CASSLGDRNQFF. The CDR3 DNA sequence: TGTGCCAGCAGCTTAGGGGACAGGAATCAGTTCTTC. Complete variable domain (other parts from reference TRBV7-9 and TRBJ2-1): DTGVSQNPRHKITKRGQNVTFRCDPISEHNRLYWYRQTLGQGPEFLTYFQNEAQLEKSRLLSDRFSAERPKGSFSTLEIQRTEQGDSAMYLCASSLGDRNQFFGPGTRLTVL.